This TCR beta chain was identified during a study of read filtering for tumor transcriptome and immune sequencing (dated by TCRdb to 2020 to 2022). Notes on the research overall: The cohort consisted of approximately 17 male and some 15 female patients, with a mean age of about 70 years and an age range of about 40 to 85. Under revised international staging, roughly eight patients fell into R-ISS I, 16 into R-ISS II and more than five into R-ISS III. After DNase treatment, whole-transcriptome libraries were prepared using the TruSeq RNA Access Library Prep Kit. Per sample, about 4.05 to 10.27 million TCR-region mapped reads were obtained with IR-seq, compared with only roughly 85 to 1,300 with RNA-seq. TCR repertoires obtained by targeted immune repertoire sequencing and by bulk whole-transcriptome sequencing performed on the same bone marrow samples were compared. A main aim was a read-filtering strategy for immune repertoire data, specifically whether clonotypes supported by a single read should be removed.

Overall results and qualifications from the work: Single-read clonotypes made up roughly four fifths of clonotypes but roughly 3.5% of total reads in IR-seq, and over 60% of clonotypes and about 45% of reads in RNA-seq. Compared with RNA-seq, IR-seq captured clonotypes at much higher depth and more reliably, and a smaller IR-seq throughput was enough to identify most shared clonotypes. The correlation between IR-seq and RNA-seq shared clonotype proportions rose when single-read clonotypes were removed. Rather than purified T cells, the sorted CD138-negative fraction was a mixed bone marrow immune population.

Spanning cysteine to phenylalanine, the CDR3 consists of 12 amino acids. Kept here is only the CDR3 DNA, which spans 36 bases and is read in frame from base 1. The germline ends are 7 bases apart after V is trimmed by 1 base and J by 6 bases. Bone marrow was sampled from every patient at the time of active disease. Bone marrow mononuclear cells were isolated by Ficoll-Hypaque density gradient centrifugation. CD138-negative cells were obtained by negative selection after labeling with CD138 magnetic microbeads on a MACS separator, removing myeloma plasma cells. Flow cytometry with CD138 antibodies on an Attune NxT was used to check how pure the isolated cells were. Total RNA was extracted with TRIzol reagent and quantified with a NanoDrop spectrophotometer. Paired RNA-seq and IR-seq were performed on the CD138-negative bone marrow sample of each patient. TCR libraries were constructed from 350 to 400 ng RNA using the Immunoverse kit, and molecular barcoded adaptors covering alpha/delta and beta/gamma chains were employed. TCR library preparation was performed with the same RNA that was used for transcriptome sequencing. TCR libraries were sequenced on an Illumina HiSeq 4000 with 2 x 150 cycles. Processing in the source paper ran as follows. With MiXCR, TCR reads were aligned to human V, D, J and C references and assembled into CDR3 clonotypes, with quality filtering and error correction included. Clonotype counts and gene usage diversity were analyzed with the tcR package in R. Raw mapping reads were checked after the RNA-seq reads had been mapped by STAR aligner version 2.5.3a onto the human GRCh37 genome. To test how sequencing depth affected the clonotypes detected, IR-seq fastq files were randomly downsampled with Seqtk 1.3. TCRdb reran the public reads through fastp at Q25 and MiXCR, keeping productive beta chains. A single entry per CDR3 protein holds the most common genes and DNA from its merged rows. It is TCRdb's table, rather than the study itself, that gives the V and J calls and clone size. The sample profile shows tens of thousands of distinct CDR3 sequences; roughly an eighth of them were found once. The ten largest clones capture 27% of the sample.

This clonotype was counted ten times or more. What antigen it recognizes has not been identified. Base qualities are not provided; no much larger clone lies one nucleotide away. This receptor was obtained from a donor older than 35 with multiple myeloma. The chain was built from TRBV12-3 or TRBV12-4 and TRBJ2-7, with TRBD1 as a weak D call on 6 bases. Sequencing used a population of CD138-negative cells sorted from bone marrow. According to the study, the label for this sample's cell subset or site signals: bone marrow mononuclear cells depleted of CD138+ plasma/myeloma cells by negative magnetic selection. The DNA sequence is given as TGTGCCAGCAGTTTAGGGGGGCGCGAGCAGTACTTC. Its amino acids are CASSLGGREQYF.